Listed here is a single T cell receptor beta chain. This sample is drawn from a study of T cells in tumors and immune-related adverse events. This CDR3 contains 14 residues. Trimming at V came to 3 bases and at J to 2 bases, leaving 2 bases not matched to a gene. CDR1 is LNHDA and CDR2 is SQIVND in the germline V gene (reference sequence). Some clones are missing from TCRdb's copy, which holds only in-frame ones; the method was immunoSEQ multiplex PCR. The sample yields about 22,000 clones, around nine tenths seen once. Sequencing used lymph node tissue, obtained from a patient treated with anti-PD-1 therapy. This sequence joins TRBV19 and TRBJ2-5, with 8 bases fitting TRBD1. This clonotype was obtained from a female donor with metastatic renal cell carcinoma. In DNA, the CDR3 is TGTGCCAGTAGTATCAACAGGGGGCAAGAGACCCAGTACTTC. Its translation: CASSINRGQETQYF.